This is a list of T cell receptor beta chains from one sample in a study of metastatic and nonmetastatic thyroid tumors. MiXCR reprocessed the PCR reads for TCRdb. The top ten clones hold about 13% of a sample with about 16,000 clones, approximately 24% of them seen once. The sample was tumor tissue. These receptors were obtained from a male donor with papillary thyroid cancer or a benign thyroid nodule (not recorded which). Some clones in this sample may be carry-over from other donors' samples. Each CDR3 is given with its conserved first and last residue. Each record gives: D gene, V gene, J gene, clone size, CDR3 DNA, CDR3 protein. The D gene is left open where the match is weak. Expanded clones are given a class, and other clones once, few, many or no size at all.

.	TRBV28	TRBJ2-7	few	TGTGCCAGCAGGAACCACCCCGGTACAGGTCTCTCCTACGAGCAGTACTTC	CASRNHPGTGLSYEQYF
TRBD1	TRBV20-1	TRBJ2-7	many	TGCAGTGCTAGGGGACAGTACTCCTACGAGCAGTACTTC	CSARGQYSYEQYF
.	TRBV9	TRBJ1-1	.	TGTGCCAGCAGCGTAGAGGATCGGGGCAGCTATCCTGAAACTGAAGCTTTCTTT	CASSVEDRGSYPETEAFF
.	TRBV13	TRBJ1-1	few	TGTGCCAGCACCTTAGCAGGGGAAACTGAAGCTTTCTTT	CASTLAGETEAFF
.	TRBV3-1	TRBJ2-1	many	TGTGCCAGCAGCCAAGAAAGGTCAGCTAGCGTTGGTAATGAGCAGTTCTTC	CASSQERSASVGNEQFF
.	TRBV10-1	TRBJ1-2	.	TGCGCCAGCAGTGAGGAGAACGTTCCTAATGGCTACACCTTC	CASSEENVPNGYTF
TRBD2	TRBV11-2	TRBJ2-3	.	TGTGCCAGCAGCCCCCGCCCGGGGCGGGAGGTCTCAGATACGCAGTATTTT	CASSPRPGREVSDTQYF
.	TRBV12-3/TRBV12-4	TRBJ2-1	.	TGTGCCAGCAGTTTGACTAACAATGAGCAGTTCTTC	CASSLTNNEQFF
.	TRBV20-1	TRBJ1-1	.	TGCAGTGCTGGCGAGCCCATGTACACTGAAGCTTTCTTT	CSAGEPMYTEAFF
TRBD1	TRBV7-9	TRBJ2-7	few	TGTGCCAGCATGGACAGGGAGGTCGAGCAGTACTTC	CASMDREVEQYF
.	TRBV7-3	TRBJ2-3	.	TGTGCCAGCTACGATCCTAGCACAGATACGCAGTATTTT	CASYDPSTDTQYF
TRBD1	TRBV28	TRBJ2-7	medium-sized	TGTGCCAGCAGTTTATTCTTAGCCGGGACAGGGTGGTACGAGCAGTACTTC	CASSLFLAGTGWYEQYF
.	TRBV24-1	TRBJ1-2	.	TGTTCCACCAGTGATGCCCCCGGGGGCTCTGTCTACACCTTC	CSTSDAPGGSVYTF
.	TRBV11-1	TRBJ2-7	medium-sized	TGTGCCAGCAGCCCGTCCCTCGGCGTGGGGTTCTACGAGCAGTACTTC	CASSPSLGVGFYEQYF
.	TRBV6-1	TRBJ2-5	many	TGTGCCAGCTCATCCCACGGTGCGGCCCAGTACTTC	CASSSHGAAQYF
TRBD1	TRBV28	TRBJ2-5	.	TGTGCCAGCAGTACACAGGGGGCTTCAGAGACCCAGTACTTC	CASSTQGASETQYF